This is a list of T cell receptor beta chains from one sample in a study of shared clonotypes between healthy human individuals. Using immunoSEQ multiplex PCR, the repertoire was profiled, and TCRdb retains in-frame clones only, with some absent. Seen here are around 1,900,000 clones, about 93% observed once, and the top ten hold over 1.5%. Specimen: naive CD8+ T cells from PBMCs. These receptors were obtained from a man between 18 and 35 years old in good health. Some clones in this sample may be carry-over from other donors' samples. Each CDR3 is given with its conserved first and last residue. A D gene is named only where the DNA matches it firmly. Size tells how often a clone was seen (once, few, many) or the class of an expanded clone, and some rows leave it out.

TRBJ1-1 | TRBD1 | . | 13 | TRBV6-1 | CASRLPSGGATFF | TGTGCCAGCAGACTACCTTCAGGGGGCGCGACTTTCTTT
TRBJ1-1 | . | . | 14 | TRBV29-1 | CSVGGARGPLMAFF | TGCAGCGTTGGGGGGGCCAGGGGTCCACTTATGGCTTTCTTT
TRBJ1-1 | . | . | 18 | TRBV6-1 | CASSQDRPQLLYTPEAFF | TGTGCCAGCAGTCAAGACAGGCCCCAACTGCTCTATACCCCTGAAGCTTTCTTT
TRBJ1-1 | . | once | 15 | TRBV7-9 | CASSLPWAGNTEAFF | TGTGCCAGCAGCTTACCTTGGGCAGGGAACACTGAAGCTTTCTTT
TRBJ1-1 | TRBD1 | . | 15 | TRBV7-2 | CASSHPQGGGTEAFF | TGTGCCAGCAGCCACCCTCAGGGGGGCGGCACTGAAGCTTTCTTT
TRBJ1-2 | . | . | 14 | TRBV15 | CATSREMRSYGYTF | TGTGCCACCAGCAGAGAGATGAGGAGCTATGGCTACACCTTC
TRBJ2-6 | TRBD1 | . | 22 | TRBV4-1 | CASSQERPLTGGDLSGANVLTF | TGCGCCAGCAGCCAAGAGCGCCCTTTAACAGGGGGTGATCTCTCTGGGGCCAACGTCCTGACTTTC
TRBJ2-5 | TRBD1 | . | 16 | TRBV7-9 | CASSNRDRGLLETQYF | TGTGCCAGCAGCAACCGGGACAGGGGGCTGTTAGAGACCCAGTACTTC
TRBJ2-7 | . | . | 16 | TRBV28 | CASSPSVGRITYEQYF | TGTGCCAGCAGCCCTTCTGTGGGGAGGATAACCTACGAGCAGTACTTC
TRBJ2-7 | . | . | 13 | TRBV28 | CASSFRGAYEQYF | TGTGCCAGCAGTTTCAGGGGCGCCTACGAGCAGTACTTC
TRBJ2-1 | TRBD2 | . | 12 | TRBV9 | CASSQRGNEQFF | TGTGCCAGCAGTCAGCGGGGCAATGAGCAGTTCTTC
TRBJ2-1 | . | . | 18 | TRBV4-1 | CASSQDHGVGLTSNEQFF | TGCGCCAGCAGCCAAGATCACGGGGTGGGACTCACTAGCAATGAGCAGTTCTTC
TRBJ2-1 | TRBD2 | . | 15 | TRBV10-2 | CASILAGGIYNEQFF | TGCGCCAGCATCCTAGCGGGAGGGATCTACAATGAGCAGTTCTTC
TRBJ2-7 | . | . | 14 | TRBV7-9 | CASSPRDQSYEQYF | TGTGCCAGCAGCCCGAGGGACCAATCCTACGAGCAGTACTTC
TRBJ1-5 | . | few | 16 | TRBV21-1 | CASSNTGPYSNQPQHF | TGTGCCAGCAGCAACACAGGGCCTTATAGCAATCAGCCCCAGCATTTT
TRBJ2-1 | TRBD1 | . | 13 | TRBV25-1 | CASSRTGDNEQFF | TGTGCCAGCAGTCGTACAGGGGACAATGAGCAGTTCTTC
TRBJ2-1 | . | . | 15 | TRBV4-2 | CASSLTPDSWNEQFF | TGTGCCAGCAGCCTAACCCCAGATTCTTGGAATGAGCAGTTCTTC
TRBJ2-5 | TRBD2 | once | 16 | TRBV28 | CASSQGGLAGGETQYF | TGTGCCAGCAGCCAAGGGGGACTAGCGGGAGGAGAGACCCAGTACTTC
TRBJ2-1 | . | . | 12 | TRBV12-5 | CASGWDANEQFF | TGTGCTAGTGGGTGGGACGCCAATGAGCAGTTCTTC
TRBJ2-3 | . | . | 11 | TRBV7-9 | CASENTDTQYF | TGTGCCAGCGAAAACACAGATACGCAGTATTTT
TRBJ2-2 | . | . | 17 | TRBV12-5 | CASGNYPGTINTGELFF | TGTGCTAGTGGTAATTACCCCGGGACAATTAACACCGGGGAGCTGTTTTTT
TRBJ1-1 | . | . | 12 | TRBV29-1 | CSVDGGGTEAFF | TGCAGCGTTGATGGAGGGGGCACTGAAGCTTTCTTT
TRBJ2-7 | . | . | 18 | TRBV6-1 | CASSEFYLSGPPSDEQYF | TGTGCCAGCAGTGAATTTTATTTATCAGGGCCACCCTCGGACGAGCAGTACTTC
TRBJ2-2 | . | . | 15 | TRBV13 | CATPPPGRNTGELFF | TGTGCCACCCCACCCCCCGGCCGCAACACCGGGGAGCTGTTTTTT
TRBJ1-5 | . | . | 14 | TRBV6-4 | CASSELGLGQPQHF | TGTGCCAGCAGTGAACTGGGGCTGGGGCAGCCCCAGCATTTT
TRBJ2-2 | TRBD2 | . | 16 | TRBV28 | CASSLGSLAGVGELFF | TGTGCCAGCAGTTTAGGTAGTCTAGCGGGAGTCGGGGAGCTGTTTTTT
TRBJ2-1 | TRBD1 | . | 16 | TRBV7-8 | CASSFDPRQGSDEQFF | TGTGCCAGCAGCTTTGACCCGCGACAGGGGAGCGATGAGCAGTTCTTC
TRBJ2-3 | . | . | 15 | TRBV27 | CASSLWSGGTDTQYF | TGTGCCAGCAGTTTATGGTCAGGGGGCACAGATACGCAGTATTTT
TRBJ2-1 | . | . | 16 | TRBV7-8 | CASSLRADYLYNEQFF | TGTGCCAGCAGCTTAAGGGCGGACTACCTCTACAATGAGCAGTTCTTC
TRBJ2-1 | . | . | 15 | TRBV4-1 | CASSQNYGLYNEQFF | TGCGCCAGCAGCCAAAATTACGGACTGTACAATGAGCAGTTCTTC
TRBJ2-1 | . | . | 11 | TRBV10-3 | CATLAVNEQFF | TGTGCCACCCTAGCCGTCAATGAGCAGTTCTTC
TRBJ2-1 | TRBD2 | . | 19 | TRBV15 | CATSRGGGGRAYSYNEQFF | TGTGCCACCAGCAGAGGGGGAGGCGGGAGGGCCTACTCCTACAATGAGCAGTTCTTC
TRBJ1-2 | . | . | 14 | TRBV7-6 | CASSPVGVQHGYTF | TGTGCCAGCAGCCCGGTAGGGGTGCAGCATGGCTACACCTTC
TRBJ2-5 | . | . | 14 | TRBV2 | CASSSGTLEETQYF | TGTGCCAGCAGTTCCGGGACGTTAGAAGAGACCCAGTACTTC
TRBJ2-1 | . | . | 13 | TRBV5-4 | CASSFEVGYEQFF | TGTGCCAGCAGCTTTGAGGTGGGGTATGAGCAGTTCTTC
TRBJ2-7 | TRBD2 | . | 15 | TRBV27 | CASSGGTRARTEQYF | TGTGCCAGCAGTGGGGGGACTAGGGCTCGTACCGAGCAGTACTTC
TRBJ1-5 | . | . | 13 | TRBV5-8 | CASSRDENQPQHF | TGTGCCAGCAGTCGCGACGAGAATCAGCCCCAGCATTTT
TRBJ1-2 | . | . | 13 | TRBV5-6 | CASSPGTIYGYTF | TGTGCCAGCAGCCCGGGGACGATCTATGGCTACACCTTC
TRBJ2-7 | . | . | 14 | TRBV15 | CATSRDRTAGEQYF | TGTGCCACCAGCAGAGATCGTACCGCGGGCGAGCAGTACTTC
TRBJ2-2 | . | . | 12 | TRBV28 | CASSFSGGELFF | TGTGCCAGCAGTTTTTCGGGAGGGGAGCTGTTTTTT
TRBJ1-2 | . | . | 15 | TRBV27 | CASSSRSDSLPGYTF | TGTGCCAGCAGTTCCAGATCGGACAGTCTACCTGGCTACACCTTC
TRBJ2-7 | . | . | 14 | TRBV9 | CASSPGSFSYEQYF | TGTGCCAGCAGTCCGGGGTCGTTTTCCTACGAGCAGTACTTC
TRBJ1-2 | . | once | 12 | TRBV11-2 | CASRPSGYGYTF | TGTGCCAGCAGGCCTTCGGGGTATGGCTACACCTTC
TRBJ2-7 | . | . | 13 | TRBV4-3 | CASSQDRSYEQYF | TGCGCCAGCAGCCAAGATAGGTCCTACGAGCAGTACTTC
TRBJ2-1 | . | . | 12 | TRBV29-1 | CSVEERDNEQFF | TGCAGCGTTGAGGAGAGGGACAATGAGCAGTTCTTC
TRBJ2-7 | . | . | 14 | TRBV9 | CASSPQLVEDEQYF | TGTGCCAGCAGCCCTCAGCTCGTGGAGGACGAGCAGTACTTC
TRBJ1-5 | . | . | 14 | TRBV7-9 | CASSLSFGNQPQHF | TGTGCCAGCAGCCTCAGTTTTGGCAATCAGCCCCAGCATTTT
TRBJ2-2 | . | . | 15 | TRBV28 | CASSLFRGANGELFF | TGTGCCAGCAGTTTATTTCGGGGGGCAAACGGGGAGCTGTTTTTT
TRBJ2-7 | TRBD1 | . | 13 | TRBV11-3 | CASSTATGYEQYF | TGTGCCAGCAGCACAGCGACAGGGTACGAGCAGTACTTC
TRBJ2-1 | . | . | 15 | TRBV19 | CASSKGTTGLDEQFF | TGTGCCAGTAGTAAAGGGACCACAGGGCTCGATGAGCAGTTCTTC
TRBJ2-1 | TRBD2 | . | 16 | TRBV14 | CASSPGLGGLIDEQFF | TGTGCCAGCAGCCCAGGTTTGGGGGGACTAATCGATGAGCAGTTCTTC
TRBJ2-7 | TRBD2 | . | 15 | TRBV4-1 | CASSAPGLAYYEQYF | TGCGCCAGCAGCGCTCCGGGACTAGCGTACTACGAGCAGTACTTC
TRBJ1-4 | . | . | 14 | TRBV6-1 | CASSEGVRGLALFF | TGTGCCAGCAGTGAAGGAGTCAGGGGCTTAGCACTGTTTTTT
TRBJ2-2 | . | few | 12 | TRBV10-1 | CASSDGSRELFF | TGCGCCAGCAGTGACGGCTCCAGGGAGCTGTTTTTT
TRBJ1-3 | . | . | 15 | TRBV5-6 | CASSFKSGLGNTIYF | TGTGCCAGCAGCTTTAAGTCTGGACTTGGAAACACCATATATTTT